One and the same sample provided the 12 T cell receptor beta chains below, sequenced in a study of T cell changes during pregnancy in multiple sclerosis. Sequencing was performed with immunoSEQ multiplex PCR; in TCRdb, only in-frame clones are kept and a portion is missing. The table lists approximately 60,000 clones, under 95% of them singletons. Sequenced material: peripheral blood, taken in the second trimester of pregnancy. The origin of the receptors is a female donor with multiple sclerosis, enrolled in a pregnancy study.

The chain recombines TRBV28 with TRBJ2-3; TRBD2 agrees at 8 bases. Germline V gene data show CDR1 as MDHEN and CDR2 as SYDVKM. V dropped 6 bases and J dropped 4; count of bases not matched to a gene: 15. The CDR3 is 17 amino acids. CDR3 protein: CASRPLGGGLYPDTQYF. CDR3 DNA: TGTGCCAGCAGACCCCTCGGGGGGGGGCTCTATCCAGATACGCAGTATTTT.

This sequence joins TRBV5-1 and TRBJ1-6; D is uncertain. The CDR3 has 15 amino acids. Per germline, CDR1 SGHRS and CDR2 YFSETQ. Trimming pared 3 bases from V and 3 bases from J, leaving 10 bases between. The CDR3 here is CASSSRRGYNSPLHF. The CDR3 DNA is TGCGCCAGCAGCTCCCGCCGGGGCTATAATTCACCCCTCCACTTT.

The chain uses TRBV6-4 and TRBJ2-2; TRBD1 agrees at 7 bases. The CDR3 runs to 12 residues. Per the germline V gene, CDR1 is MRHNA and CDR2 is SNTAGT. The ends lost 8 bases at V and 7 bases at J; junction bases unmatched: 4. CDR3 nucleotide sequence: TGTGCCAGCCGGACAGGAAACGGGGAGCTGTTTTTT. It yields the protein CASRTGNGELFF.

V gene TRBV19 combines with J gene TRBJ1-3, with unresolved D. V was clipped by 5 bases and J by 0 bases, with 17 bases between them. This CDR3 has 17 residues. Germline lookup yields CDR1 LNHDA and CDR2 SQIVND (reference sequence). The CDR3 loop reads CASSFREPRGSGNTIYF. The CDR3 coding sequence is TGTGCCAGTAGTTTCCGGGAGCCCCGAGGCTCTGGAAACACCATATATTTT. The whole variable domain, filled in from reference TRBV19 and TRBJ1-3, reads DGGITQSPKYLFRKEGQNVTLSCEQNLNHDAMYWYRQDPGQGLRLIYYSQIVNDFQKGDIAEGYSVSREKKESFPLTVTSAQKNPTAFYLCASSFREPRGSGNTIYFGEGSWLTVV.

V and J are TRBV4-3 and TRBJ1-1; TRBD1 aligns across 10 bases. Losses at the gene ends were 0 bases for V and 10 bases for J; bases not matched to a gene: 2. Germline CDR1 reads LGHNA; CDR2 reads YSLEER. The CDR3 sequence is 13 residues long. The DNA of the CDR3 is TGCGCCAGCAGCCAAGATGGGGACAGGGGAGCTTTCTTT. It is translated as CASSQDGDRGAFF.

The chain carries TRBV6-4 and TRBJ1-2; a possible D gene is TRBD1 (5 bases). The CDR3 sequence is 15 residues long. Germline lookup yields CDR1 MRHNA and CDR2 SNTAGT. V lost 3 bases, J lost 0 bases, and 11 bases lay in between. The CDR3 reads CASSESPGPNYGYTF. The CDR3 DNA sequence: TGTGCCAGCAGTGAGTCGCCAGGGCCTAACTATGGCTACACCTTC.

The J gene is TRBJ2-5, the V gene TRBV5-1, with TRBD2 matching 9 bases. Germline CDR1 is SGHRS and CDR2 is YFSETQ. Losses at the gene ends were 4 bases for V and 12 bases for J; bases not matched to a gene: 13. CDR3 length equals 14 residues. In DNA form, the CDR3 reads TGCGCCAGCAGCCCTCTAGCGGGGCGGACTGGGAAGTACTTC. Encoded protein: CASSPLAGRTGKYF.

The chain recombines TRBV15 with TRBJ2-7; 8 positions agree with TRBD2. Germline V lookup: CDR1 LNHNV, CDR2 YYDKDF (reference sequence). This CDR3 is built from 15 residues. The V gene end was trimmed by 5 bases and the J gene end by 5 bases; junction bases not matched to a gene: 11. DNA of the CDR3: TGTGCCACCAGCGGCCAGGTCGGGGGGGCCAACGAGCAGTACTTC. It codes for CATSGQVGGANEQYF.

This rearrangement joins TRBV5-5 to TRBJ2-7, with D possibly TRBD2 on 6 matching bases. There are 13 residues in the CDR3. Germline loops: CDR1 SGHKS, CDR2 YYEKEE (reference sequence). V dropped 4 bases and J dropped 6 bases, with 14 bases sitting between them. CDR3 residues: CASSAFTSPEQYF. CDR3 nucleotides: TGTGCCAGCAGCGCCTTTACTAGCCCCGAGCAGTACTTC.

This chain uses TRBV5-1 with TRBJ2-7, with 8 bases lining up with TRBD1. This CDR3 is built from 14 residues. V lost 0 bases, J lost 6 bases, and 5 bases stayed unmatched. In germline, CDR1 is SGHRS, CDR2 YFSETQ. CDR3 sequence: CASSLGGQGGEQYF. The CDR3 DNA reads TGCGCCAGCAGCTTGGGAGGACAGGGAGGCGAGCAGTACTTC.

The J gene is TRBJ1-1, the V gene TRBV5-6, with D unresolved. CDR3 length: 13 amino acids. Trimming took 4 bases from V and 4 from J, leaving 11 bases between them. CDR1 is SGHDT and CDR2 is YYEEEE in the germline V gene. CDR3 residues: CASSPQYSTEAFF. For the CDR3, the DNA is TGTGCCAGCAGCCCCCAGTACAGCACTGAAGCTTTCTTT. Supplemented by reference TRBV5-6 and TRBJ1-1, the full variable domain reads DAGVTQSPTHLIKTRGQQVTLRCSPKSGHDTVSWYQQALGQGPQFIFQYYEEEERQRGNFPDRFSGHQFPNYSSELNVNALLLGDSALYLCASSPQYSTEAFFGQGTRLTVV.

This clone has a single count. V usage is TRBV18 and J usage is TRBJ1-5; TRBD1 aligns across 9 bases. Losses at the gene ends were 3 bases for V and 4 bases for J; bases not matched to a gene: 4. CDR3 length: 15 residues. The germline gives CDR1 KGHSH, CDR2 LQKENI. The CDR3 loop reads CASSPGQGTNQPQHF. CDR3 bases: TGTGCCAGCTCACCCGGACAGGGGACAAATCAGCCCCAGCATTTT.